This T cell receptor beta chain was captured by sequencing in a study of CD8 T cells in ankylosing spondylitis. Study results and caveats: Matched ankylosing spondylitis synovial fluid reportedly showed significant enrichment of disease-linked clones. Earlier reports found some motif variants in synovial fluid and blood in reactive arthritis.

MiXCR, run by TCRdb on the 5' RACE reads, gives a single entry per CDR3 protein. The table shows 110,000 to 150,000 distinct CDR3 sequences, with 8% to 9% occurring only once. The germline V gene encodes CDR1 SGHVS and CDR2 FQNEAQ. Losses at the gene ends were 5 bases for V and 9 bases for J; bases not matched to a gene: 10. This CDR3 is 14 amino acids long. Notes on this clonotype: Its target is not known.

The chain links TRBV7-8 to TRBJ2-1; TRBD2 agrees at 7 bases. The source of this sequence is a male donor with ankylosing spondylitis. The source material was synovial fluid, either unsorted or a sorted T cell fraction (not recorded which). The chain's CDR3 is CASSPGRLAGEQFF. The CDR3 nucleotides are TGTGCCAGCAGCCCCGGCCGACTAGCCGGTGAGCAGTTCTTC.